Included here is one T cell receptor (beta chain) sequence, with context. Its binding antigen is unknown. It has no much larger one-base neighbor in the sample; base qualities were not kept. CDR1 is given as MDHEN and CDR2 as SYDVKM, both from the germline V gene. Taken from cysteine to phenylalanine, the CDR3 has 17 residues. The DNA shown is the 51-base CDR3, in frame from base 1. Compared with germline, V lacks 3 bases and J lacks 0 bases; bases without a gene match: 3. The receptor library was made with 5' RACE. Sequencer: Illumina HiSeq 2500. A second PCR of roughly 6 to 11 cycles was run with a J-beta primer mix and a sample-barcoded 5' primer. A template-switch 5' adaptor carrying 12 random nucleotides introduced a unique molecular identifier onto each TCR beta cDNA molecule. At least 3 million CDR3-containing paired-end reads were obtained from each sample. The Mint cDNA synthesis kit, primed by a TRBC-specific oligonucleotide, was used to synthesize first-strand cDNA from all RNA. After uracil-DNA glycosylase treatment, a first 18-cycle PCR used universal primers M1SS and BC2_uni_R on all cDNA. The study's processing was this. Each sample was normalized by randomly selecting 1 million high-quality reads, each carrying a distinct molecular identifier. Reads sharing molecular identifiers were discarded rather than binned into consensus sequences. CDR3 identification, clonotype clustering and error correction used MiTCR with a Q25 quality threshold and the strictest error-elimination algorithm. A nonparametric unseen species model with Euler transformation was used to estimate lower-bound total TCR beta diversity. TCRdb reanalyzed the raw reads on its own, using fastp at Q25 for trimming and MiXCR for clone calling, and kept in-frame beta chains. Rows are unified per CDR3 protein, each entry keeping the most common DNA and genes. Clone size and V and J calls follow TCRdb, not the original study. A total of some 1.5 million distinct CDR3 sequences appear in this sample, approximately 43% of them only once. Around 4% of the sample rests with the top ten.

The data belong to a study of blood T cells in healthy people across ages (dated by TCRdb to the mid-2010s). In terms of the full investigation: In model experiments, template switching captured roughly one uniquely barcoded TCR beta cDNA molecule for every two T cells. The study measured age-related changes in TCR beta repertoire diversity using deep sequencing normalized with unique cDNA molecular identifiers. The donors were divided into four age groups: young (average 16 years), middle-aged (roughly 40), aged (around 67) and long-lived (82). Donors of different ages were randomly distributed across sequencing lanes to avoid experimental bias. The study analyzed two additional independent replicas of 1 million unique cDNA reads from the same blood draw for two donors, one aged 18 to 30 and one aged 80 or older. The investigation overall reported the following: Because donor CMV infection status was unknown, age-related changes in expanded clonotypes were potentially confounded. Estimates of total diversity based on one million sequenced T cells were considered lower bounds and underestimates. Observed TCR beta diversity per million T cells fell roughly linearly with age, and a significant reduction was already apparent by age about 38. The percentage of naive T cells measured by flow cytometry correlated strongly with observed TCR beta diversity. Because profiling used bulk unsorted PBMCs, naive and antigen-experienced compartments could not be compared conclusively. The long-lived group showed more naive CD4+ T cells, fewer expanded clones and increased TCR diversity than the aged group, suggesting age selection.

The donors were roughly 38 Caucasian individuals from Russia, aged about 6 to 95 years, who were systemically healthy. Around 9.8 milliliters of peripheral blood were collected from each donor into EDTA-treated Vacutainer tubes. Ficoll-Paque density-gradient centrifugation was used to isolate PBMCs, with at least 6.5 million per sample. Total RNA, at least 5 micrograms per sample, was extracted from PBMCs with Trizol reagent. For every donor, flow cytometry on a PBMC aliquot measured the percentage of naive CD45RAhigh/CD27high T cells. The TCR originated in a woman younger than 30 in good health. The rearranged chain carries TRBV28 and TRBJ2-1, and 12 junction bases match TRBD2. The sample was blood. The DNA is TGTGCCAGCAGTTTTGAACTAGCGGGAGGCTCCTACAATGAGCAGTTCTTC. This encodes CASSFELAGGSYNEQFF.